This TCR beta chain was identified in a study of siplizumab effects on memory and regulatory T cells. Regarding the study as a whole: Memory cells seemed less diverse than naive T cells, which seemed major alloresponse contributors.

With respect to this clone: The antigen remains undetermined.

Produced via immunoSEQ multiplex PCR; TCRdb's table is partial and in-frame only. The data show fewer than 120,000 clones, just under 95% seen once. The germline gives CDR1 SSHAT, CDR2 FNYEAQ (reference sequence). V lost 4 bases, J lost 4 bases, and 16 bases lay in between. CDR3 length: 15 residues. The chain uses TRBV7-7 and TRBJ2-5; D is possibly TRBD1 or TRBD2 (5 bases each). The receptor was isolated from a human donor in good health. Specimen: CD4+ T cells sorted from blood. CDR3 amino acids: CASSSGSGMSETQYF. In nucleotides, the CDR3 is TGTGCCAGCAGCTCGGGGTCAGGGATGTCAGAGACCCAGTACTTC.